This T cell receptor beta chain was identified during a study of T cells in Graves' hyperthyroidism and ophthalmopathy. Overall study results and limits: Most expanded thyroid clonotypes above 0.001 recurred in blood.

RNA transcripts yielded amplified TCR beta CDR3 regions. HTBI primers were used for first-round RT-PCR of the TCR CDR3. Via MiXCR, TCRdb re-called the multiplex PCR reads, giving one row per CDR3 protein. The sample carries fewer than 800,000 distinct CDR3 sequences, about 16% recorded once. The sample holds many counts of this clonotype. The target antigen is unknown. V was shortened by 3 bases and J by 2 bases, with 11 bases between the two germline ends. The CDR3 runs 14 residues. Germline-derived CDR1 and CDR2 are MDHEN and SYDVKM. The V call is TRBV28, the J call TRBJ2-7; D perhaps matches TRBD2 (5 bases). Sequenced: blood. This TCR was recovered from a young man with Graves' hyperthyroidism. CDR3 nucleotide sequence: TGTGCCAGCAGTTTGTCTAGCAACCCCTACGAGCAGTACTTC. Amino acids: CASSLSSNPYEQYF.